The rows below give T cell receptor beta chains drawn from one sample of a study of blood T cells in healthy people across ages. TCRdb used MiXCR to reprocess the 5' RACE reads, holding one entry per CDR3 protein. The sample lists 1 million to 1.2 million distinct CDR3 sequences, around two fifths occurring once. What was sequenced was blood. These receptors all stem from a man in his late teens or twenties in good health. The CDR3 runs from the conserved cysteine through the conserved F or W. A D gene is named only where the DNA matches it firmly. Where a row states a size, it is once, few, many or the class of an expanded clone; other rows omit it.

TRBJ2-1 | TRBV7-2 | . | . | CASSLAGGLQFF | TGTGCCAGCAGCTTAGCGGGGGGACTCCAGTTCTTC
TRBJ1-1 | TRBV12-3/TRBV12-4 | . | . | CASMNTEAFF | TGTGCCAGCATGAACACTGAAGCTTTCTTT
TRBJ1-2 | TRBV15 | . | . | CATSRASGYGYTF | TGTGCCACCAGCAGAGCATCGGGATATGGCTACACCTTC
TRBJ1-3 | TRBV7-2 | . | . | CASSLGDWQGGFSSGNTIYF | TGTGCCAGCAGCTTAGGGGATTGGCAGGGCGGGTTCAGCTCTGGAAACACCATATATTTT
TRBJ2-5 | TRBV19 | . | . | CASSPGLSDEQYF | TGTGCCAGTAGTCCAGGTTTGTCGGATGAGCAGTACTTC
TRBJ1-1 | TRBV6-5 | . | . | CASTNRDMNTEAFF | TGTGCCAGCACAAACAGGGACATGAACACTGAAGCTTTCTTT
TRBJ2-7 | TRBV21-1 | . | few | CASSGRSGHISYEQYF | TGTGCCAGCAGTGGGAGGAGTGGACATATCTCCTACGAGCAGTACTTC
TRBJ1-5 | TRBV28 | . | few | CASTLRNQPQHF | TGTGCCAGCACCTTACGCAATCAGCCCCAGCATTTT
TRBJ2-1 | TRBV21-1 | . | . | CASSAVRGEQFF | TGTGCCAGCAGCGCCGTCCGGGGTGAGCAGTTCTTC
TRBJ1-6 | TRBV9 | . | . | CASSVVGNSPLHF | TGTGCCAGCAGCGTAGTGGGGAATTCACCCCTCCACTTT
TRBJ1-4 | TRBV7-9 | . | . | CASSGVDEKLFF | TGTGCCAGCAGCGGCGTCGATGAAAAACTGTTTTTT
TRBJ1-2 | TRBV6-2/TRBV6-3 | . | few | CASSLPGRSSGYTF | TGTGCCAGCAGTTTGCCAGGGAGATCGTCTGGCTACACCTTC
TRBJ2-3 | TRBV4-3 | TRBD1 | . | CASSQVAARGTDTQYF | TGCGCCAGCAGCCAAGTAGCCGCCAGGGGGACAGATACGCAGTATTTT
TRBJ2-7 | TRBV7-2 | TRBD2 | few | CASSLAGGTINEQYF | TGTGCCAGCAGCTTAGCGGGGGGGACTATCAATGAGCAGTACTTC
TRBJ2-7 | TRBV20-1 | . | . | CSATGPGQGGREQYF | TGCAGTGCAACTGGCCCGGGGCAGGGGGGACGCGAGCAGTACTTC
TRBJ1-1 | TRBV27 | TRBD1 | . | CASSRTGEGAEAFF | TGTGCCAGCAGTAGGACAGGCGAGGGAGCTGAAGCTTTCTTT
TRBJ2-1 | TRBV7-2 | . | few | CASSPRTSGSEQFF | TGTGCCAGCAGCCCGCGGACGTCAGGGTCTGAGCAGTTCTTC
TRBJ1-2 | TRBV20-1 | TRBD1 | few | CSASRTGDVYGYTF | TGCAGTGCTAGCCGCACAGGGGATGTCTATGGCTACACCTTC
TRBJ2-1 | TRBV7-8 | . | . | CASSLLAAGRGLVYEQFF | TGTGCCAGCAGCTTATTGGCGGCCGGACGGGGTTTGGTCTATGAGCAGTTCTTC
TRBJ2-3 | TRBV7-9 | TRBD2 | . | CASSARGTSLDTQYF | TGTGCCAGCAGCGCTAGGGGGACTAGCCTAGATACGCAGTATTTT
TRBJ2-1 | TRBV3-1 | . | . | CASLPCNEQFF | TGTGCCAGCCTACCGTGCAATGAGCAGTTCTTC
TRBJ1-2 | TRBV18 | . | few | CASSPNRETNYGYTF | TGTGCCAGCTCACCAAACAGGGAGACGAACTATGGCTACACCTTC
TRBJ2-5 | TRBV12-3/TRBV12-4 | . | . | CASSFAGPQETQYF | TGTGCCAGCAGTTTCGCCGGGCCTCAGGAGACCCAGTACTTC
TRBJ1-4 | TRBV6-6 | TRBD1 | . | CASRRQGAHEKLFF | TGTGCCAGCAGGAGACAGGGGGCACATGAAAAACTGTTTTTT
TRBJ2-1 | TRBV5-1 | . | many | CASSLEVGSLSNEQFF | TGCGCCAGCAGCTTGGAGGTCGGCTCCCTTAGTAATGAGCAGTTCTTC
TRBJ1-5 | TRBV20-1 | . | few | CSARKGRGSNQPQHF | TGCAGTGCTAGGAAGGGCCGGGGAAGCAATCAGCCCCAGCATTTT
TRBJ2-3 | TRBV20-1 | . | . | CSVHVSPDTQYF | TGCAGTGTCCACGTTAGTCCCGATACGCAGTATTTT
TRBJ1-5 | TRBV7-9 | TRBD1 | . | CASSSTGTYQPQHF | TGTGCCAGCAGCTCGACAGGGACCTATCAGCCCCAGCATTTT
TRBJ2-5 | TRBV20-1 | . | . | CSAGGQSETQYF | TGCAGTGCTGGCGGACAATCCGAGACCCAGTACTTC
TRBJ1-1 | TRBV7-8 | . | . | CASSSQPGQNTEAFF | TGTGCCAGCAGCTCCCAACCGGGACAGAACACTGAAGCTTTCTTT
TRBJ2-1 | TRBV7-2 | TRBD2 | many | CASSLLRGAGYNEQFF | TGTGCCAGCAGCTTATTGCGGGGGGCCGGCTACAATGAGCAGTTCTTC
TRBJ2-3 | TRBV9 | . | . | CASSVEAGPTDTQYF | TGTGCCAGCAGCGTGGAGGCAGGCCCCACAGATACGCAGTATTTT
TRBJ2-3 | TRBV20-1 | TRBD2 | . | CSALRLAGVKGDTQYF | TGCAGTGCTCTCCGGCTAGCGGGGGTAAAGGGAGATACGCAGTATTTT
TRBJ2-1 | TRBV12-3/TRBV12-4 | TRBD2 | . | CASSFRSGGSSYNEQFF | TGTGCCAGCAGCTTTCGGAGCGGGGGTAGCTCCTACAATGAGCAGTTCTTC
TRBJ2-5 | TRBV5-1 | TRBD2 | . | CAISSGVFETQYF | TGCGCAATCTCCAGCGGGGTATTTGAGACCCAGTACTTC
TRBJ2-1 | TRBV12-3/TRBV12-4 | . | few | CASTLGEYEQFF | TGTGCCAGCACCCTGGGTGAGTATGAGCAGTTCTTC
TRBJ1-5 | TRBV5-1 | TRBD1 | . | CASSLDLTGGSQPQHF | TGCGCCAGCAGCTTGGATTTGACAGGGGGGAGTCAGCCCCAGCATTTT
TRBJ2-1 | TRBV7-3 | . | . | CASSDLLTRASYNEQFF | TGTGCCAGCAGCGATCTCCTTACTAGGGCCTCCTACAATGAGCAGTTCTTC
TRBJ2-3 | TRBV14 | . | . | CASSQDIGFRGRGDTQYF | TGTGCCAGCAGCCAAGATATCGGCTTCAGGGGCCGGGGTGATACGCAGTATTTT
TRBJ1-1 | TRBV9 | . | . | CASSPSGAMNTEAFF | TGTGCCAGCAGCCCCTCCGGGGCTATGAACACTGAAGCTTTCTTT
TRBJ1-3 | TRBV29-1 | . | . | CSVPGGNTIYF | TGCAGCGTGCCGGGGGGAAACACCATATATTTT
TRBJ1-3 | TRBV7-2 | . | . | CASSLEVGGNTVYF | TGTGCCAGCAGCTTAGAAGTTGGTGGAAACACCGTATATTTT
TRBJ2-5 | TRBV29-1 | . | many | CSVGQYQETQYF | TGCAGCGTTGGACAGTACCAAGAGACCCAGTACTTC
TRBJ1-1 | TRBV20-1 | . | . | CSASKDSLMNTEAFF | TGCAGTGCTAGTAAAGACAGCTTAATGAACACTGAAGCTTTCTTT
TRBJ2-1 | TRBV25-1 | TRBD2 | many | CASSDSGLDVWHEQFF | TGTGCCAGCAGTGATTCGGGACTAGACGTTTGGCATGAGCAGTTCTTC
TRBJ1-2 | TRBV3-1 | . | . | CASSPTGGEGGYTF | TGTGCCAGCAGCCCAACGGGGGGAGAGGGTGGCTACACCTTC
TRBJ2-5 | TRBV6-5 | TRBD2 | . | CASGTSGALQETQYF | TGTGCCAGCGGGACTAGCGGGGCCCTACAAGAGACCCAGTACTTC
TRBJ2-3 | TRBV12-3/TRBV12-4 | . | . | CASSSDFQGGGTDTQYF | TGTGCCAGCAGCTCAGACTTCCAGGGTGGAGGCACAGATACGCAGTATTTT
TRBJ1-2 | TRBV6-2/TRBV6-3 | . | . | CASSWGDFPPYGYTF | TGTGCCAGCAGTTGGGGGGACTTTCCCCCTTATGGCTACACCTTC
TRBJ2-5 | TRBV2 | . | . | CASSVDTLQETQYF | TGTGCCAGCAGTGTTGACACTCTCCAAGAGACCCAGTACTTC
TRBJ2-5 | TRBV12-3/TRBV12-4 | . | few | CASGRSETQYF | TGTGCCAGCGGACGTAGCGAGACCCAGTACTTC
TRBJ2-1 | TRBV12-3/TRBV12-4 | . | . | CASSLRPYNEQFF | TGTGCCAGCAGTTTGAGGCCCTACAATGAGCAGTTCTTC
TRBJ2-1 | TRBV9 | . | . | CASSAIGQPYNEQFF | TGTGCCAGCAGCGCCATCGGACAGCCTTACAATGAGCAGTTCTTC
TRBJ2-1 | TRBV25-1 | . | . | CASSVAINSGEQFF | TGTGCCAGCAGTGTAGCTATAAACTCCGGTGAGCAGTTCTTC
TRBJ1-2 | TRBV6-1 | TRBD1 | . | CASSDGTGVPYGYTF | TGTGCCAGCAGTGACGGGACAGGTGTCCCCTATGGCTACACCTTC